The 14 T cell receptor beta chains below were found in one sample sequenced in a study of response to subunit inactivated influenza vaccine. TCRdb ran MiXCR on the RT-PCR reads and lists one entry per CDR3 protein. The sample lists fewer than 400,000 distinct CDR3 sequences, roughly 22% occurring once. The material was PBMCs from blood, obtained about 20 months after vaccination. These receptors all come from a man aged 50-75 years who received an inactivated influenza vaccine.

The CDR3 DNA reads as TGTGCCAGCACGGACAGGGGGTCAGAGACCCAGTACTTC. This translates into CASTDRGSETQYF. V usage is TRBV28 and J usage is TRBJ2-5; 10 bases line up with TRBD1. This CDR3 comprises 13 residues. The germline gives CDR1 MDHEN, CDR2 SYDVKM. The trim removed 7 bases at V and 4 bases at J, leaving 3 bases unmatched.

This clonotype came up many times. The rearrangement links TRBV5-1 to TRBJ2-4, with TRBD1 matching 7 bases. Germline CDR1 is SGHRS and CDR2 is YFSETQ. The CDR3 sequence is 15 residues long. J was trimmed by 0 bases and V by 4 bases; bases with no gene match: 4. The CDR3, as DNA: TGCGCCAGCAGCCTGACAGGGAGAGCCAAAAACATTCAGTACTTC. It specifies CASSLTGRAKNIQYF. Based on the CDR3 plus reference TRBV5-1 and TRBJ2-4, the full variable domain is KAGVTQTPRYLIKTRGQQVTLSCSPISGHRSVSWYQQTPGQGLQFLFEYFSETQRNKGNFPGRFSGRQFSNSRSEMNVSTLELGDSALYLCASSLTGRAKNIQYFGAGTRLSVL.

The rearrangement links TRBV18 to TRBJ1-3; D is possibly TRBD1 (5 bases). The CDR3 has 17 residues. V was shortened by 3 bases and J by 0 bases, with 15 bases between the two germline ends. In germline, CDR1 is KGHSH, CDR2 LQKENI. The CDR3 spells CASSPTWGESSGNTIYF. The CDR3 DNA is TGTGCCAGCTCACCCACATGGGGGGAGTCCTCTGGAAACACCATATATTTT.

The chain employs TRBV18 and TRBJ2-1; 9 bases line up with TRBD2. V lost 2 bases, J lost 4 bases, and 3 bases stayed unmatched. The CDR3 length is 15 residues. The germline V gene encodes CDR1 KGHSH and CDR2 LQKENI. DNA for the CDR3: TGTGCCAGCTCACCAGGACTAGCGACATACAATGAGCAGTTCTTC. This codes for CASSPGLATYNEQFF.

Only a few counts were recorded for this clonotype. The chain combines TRBV10-2 with TRBJ2-7; D unresolved. Trimming removed 2 bases at V and 5 bases at J, with 4 bases between. CDR3 size: 11 residues. The V gene's germline CDR1 is WSHSY and CDR2 SAAADI. CDR3 nucleotides: TGCGCCAGCAGTGAGCTGGACGAGCAGTACTTC. This encodes CASSELDEQYF.

This clonotype showed up just a few times. The chain is built from TRBV29-1 and TRBJ2-5; maybe TRBD2 (5 bases). CDR3 length: 14 residues. The germline V gene encodes CDR1 SQVTM and CDR2 ANQGSEA. Trimming took 4 bases from V and 1 from J, leaving 13 bases between them. This chain's CDR3 is CSVVNLSGQETQYF. Here the CDR3 DNA reads TGCAGCGTTGTCAACCTCAGCGGCCAAGAGACCCAGTACTTC. The variable domain in full, completed from reference TRBV29-1 and TRBJ2-5, reads SAVISQKPSRDICQRGTSLTIQCQVDSQVTMMFWYRQQPGQSLTLIATANQGSEATYESGFVIDKFPISRPNLTFSTLTVSNMSPEDSSIYLCSVVNLSGQETQYFGPGTRLLVL.

The rearrangement joins TRBV5-1 to TRBJ2-2; D tentatively reads TRBD1 or TRBD2 (5 bases each). V lost 7 bases and J lost 1, with 17 bases in between. Looked up from germline, CDR1 is SGHRS and CDR2 is YFSETQ. CDR3 length: 16 residues. As DNA, the CDR3 is TGCGCCAGCTCTAAGGCGGGTCAGGGGAACACCGGGGAGCTGTTTTTT. Translated, it gives CASSKAGQGNTGELFF.

This clonotype was detected many times. The rearrangement joins TRBV6-5 to TRBJ2-3, with D hard to call. Trimming cost V 2 bases and J 2 bases, with 17 bases left between them. Germline assignment: CDR1 MNHEY and CDR2 SVGAGI. The CDR3 runs to 17 residues. DNA of the CDR3: TGTGCCAGCAGTTACGATCGGGCAGGAACCGACACAGATACGCAGTATTTT. It specifies CASSYDRAGTDTDTQYF.

This clonotype came up a few times. The rearrangement links TRBV6-2 or TRBV6-3 to TRBJ2-5; no clear D gene. Germline V gene data show CDR1 as MNHEY and CDR2 as SVGEGT. Trimming left V 4 bases short and J 1 base short, with 13 bases between. The CDR3 totals 15 residues. The CDR3 loop reads CASSFLTGRQETQYF. The CDR3 DNA reads as TGTGCCAGCAGTTTCCTGACTGGACGCCAAGAGACCCAGTACTTC.

There are a few counts of this clonotype. The rearrangement uses TRBV28 and TRBJ2-5, with TRBD1 matching over 7 bases. The length of the CDR3 is 14 residues. Germline loops: CDR1 MDHEN, CDR2 SYDVKM. Trimming cost V 5 bases and J 2 bases; bases outside gene matches: 5. The CDR3: CASSLDRSQETQYF. CDR3 sequence (DNA): TGTGCCAGCAGTCTGGACAGGTCTCAAGAGACCCAGTACTTC.

This sequence joins TRBV20-1 and TRBJ2-3, with 9 bases aligning to TRBD2. CDR1 is DFQATT, CDR2 SNEGSKA, per germline (reference sequence). Unmatched junction bases numbered 11, after V lost 5 bases and J lost 2 bases. The CDR3 contains 16 residues. CDR3 sequence reads: CSAHAAREGHTDTQYF. In DNA form, the CDR3 reads TGCAGTGCTCACGCGGCGCGGGAGGGCCACACAGATACGCAGTATTTT.

This clonotype appeared a few times. The chain employs TRBV4-2 and TRBJ1-1; D is undetermined. This CDR3 is built from 13 residues. Trimming removed 0 bases at V and 12 bases at J, with 14 bases between. Germline V gene data show CDR1 as LGHNA and CDR2 as YNFKEQ. CDR3 nucleotides: TGTGCCAGCAGCCAAGACTCCGCGGAGGGTACTTTCTTT. Amino acids: CASSQDSAEGTFF.

This clonotype was seen a few times. The V call is TRBV20-1, the J call TRBJ1-5; TRBD1 agrees at 9 bases. Trimming removed 4 bases from V and 5 bases from J; junction bases left unmatched: 3. The CDR3 covers 13 residues. Germline V gene lookup returns CDR1 DFQATT and CDR2 SNEGSKA (reference sequence). CDR3 nucleotide sequence: TGCAGTGCTATGACAGGGGGTGATCAGCCCCAGCATTTT. Translated, it gives CSAMTGGDQPQHF.

This clonotype was observed a handful of times. The V and J genes are TRBV24-1 and TRBJ1-1; no definite D call. The V end lost 12 bases, the J end lost 7 bases, and 14 bases lay between the germline ends. This CDR3 comprises 11 residues. Per the germline V gene, CDR1 is KGHDR and CDR2 is SFDVKD. CDR3 protein: CAAIGRSEAFF. In DNA, the CDR3 is TGTGCCGCAATAGGGCGGAGTGAAGCTTTCTTT.